Listed below are T cell receptor beta chains from one sample, sequenced in a study of response to subunit inactivated influenza vaccine. TCRdb fed the RT-PCR reads into MiXCR, producing one record per CDR3 protein. The sample has more than 550,000 distinct CDR3 sequences, 11% seen once. These data were also reused for a study on T cells expressing NK-cell markers.

This specimen consisted of PBMCs from blood, obtained on the day of vaccination. The receptors originated from a man aged 50 to 60 who received an inactivated influenza vaccine. Each CDR3 is given with its conserved first and last residue. The order of the fields is CDR3 length, D gene, V gene, J gene, clone size, CDR3 protein, CDR3 DNA. D genes are given only for firm matches. The size field is filled for only some rows; it gives once, few, many or a size class.

length: 15; D: TRBD1; V: TRBV12-3/TRBV12-4; J: TRBJ1-1; size: many; CDR3: CASSPDGQGTTEAFF; DNA: TGTGCCAGCAGTCCGGACGGACAGGGGACCACTGAAGCTTTCTTT
length: 15; D: -; V: TRBV4-2; J: TRBJ2-7; size: -; CDR3: CASSQAAAEGYEQYF; DNA: TGTGCCAGCAGCCAAGCTGCGGCCGAAGGGTACGAGCAGTACTTC
length: 14; D: TRBD1; V: TRBV12-3/TRBV12-4; J: TRBJ2-7; size: -; CDR3: CASSLTTGIYEQYF; DNA: TGTGCCAGCAGTTTGACGACAGGGATCTACGAGCAGTACTTC
length: 18; D: -; V: TRBV5-1; J: TRBJ2-2; size: many; CDR3: CASSLAGSNQINTGELFF; DNA: TGCGCCAGCAGCTTGGCCGGTAGTAACCAGATTAACACCGGGGAGCTGTTTTTT
length: 15; D: TRBD1; V: TRBV28; J: TRBJ1-4; size: few; CDR3: CASSTRDRGHEKLFF; DNA: TGTGCCAGCAGTACCCGGGACAGGGGGCATGAAAAACTGTTTTTT
length: 11; D: -; V: TRBV7-9; J: TRBJ1-1; size: many; CDR3: CASSLKTEAFF; DNA: TGTGCCAGCAGCTTAAAAACCGAAGCTTTCTTT
length: 15; D: -; V: TRBV12-3/TRBV12-4; J: TRBJ2-3; size: few; CDR3: CASSLFASGTDTQYF; DNA: TGTGCCAGCAGTTTATTCGCTAGCGGCACAGATACGCAGTATTTT
length: 12; D: -; V: TRBV27; J: TRBJ1-5; size: many; CDR3: CASSPYNQPQHF; DNA: TGTGCCAGCAGTCCGTACAATCAGCCCCAGCATTTT
length: 14; D: TRBD1; V: TRBV11-2; J: TRBJ1-5; size: few; CDR3: CASSRGQGGQPQHF; DNA: TGTGCCAGCAGCAGGGGACAGGGGGGCCAGCCCCAGCATTTT
length: 15; D: TRBD2; V: TRBV7-2; J: TRBJ2-1; size: few; CDR3: CASSPVAGGDNEQFF; DNA: TGTGCCAGCAGTCCGGTAGCGGGAGGAGACAATGAGCAGTTCTTC
length: 13; D: -; V: TRBV6-1; J: TRBJ2-4; size: -; CDR3: CASLTEAKNIQYF; DNA: TGTGCCAGCCTGACAGAAGCCAAAAACATTCAGTACTTC
length: 16; D: -; V: TRBV19; J: TRBJ2-4; size: -; CDR3: CASSPRRVRDKNIQYF; DNA: TGTGCCAGTAGTCCCCGCAGGGTGAGAGACAAAAACATTCAGTACTTC
length: 15; D: -; V: TRBV6-1; J: TRBJ1-4; size: few; CDR3: CASSRQPATNEKLFF; DNA: TGTGCCAGCAGCCGACAGCCAGCAACTAATGAAAAACTGTTTTTT
length: 17; D: TRBD2; V: TRBV20-1; J: TRBJ2-2; size: few; CDR3: CSARGSSSGVNTGELFF; DNA: TGCAGTGCTAGAGGGTCCTCTAGCGGGGTAAACACCGGGGAGCTGTTTTTT
length: 14; D: -; V: TRBV5-1; J: TRBJ2-7; size: -; CDR3: CASSFIGQDYEQYF; DNA: TGCGCCAGCAGCTTTATCGGACAAGACTACGAGCAGTACTTC
length: 14; D: -; V: TRBV6-5; J: TRBJ1-1; size: few; CDR3: CASSYSHPNTEAFF; DNA: TGTGCCAGCAGTTACTCGCACCCGAACACTGAAGCTTTCTTT
length: 14; D: TRBD1; V: TRBV5-5; J: TRBJ1-5; size: -; CDR3: CASSPRDRDLPQHF; DNA: TGTGCCAGCAGCCCCCGGGACAGGGATTTGCCCCAGCATTTT
length: 15; D: TRBD1; V: TRBV4-3; J: TRBJ2-5; size: -; CDR3: CASSQEWDSEETQYF; DNA: TGCGCCAGCAGCCAAGAGTGGGACAGTGAAGAGACCCAGTACTTC
length: 13; D: -; V: TRBV3-1; J: TRBJ1-4; size: -; CDR3: CASGGRGAEKLFF; DNA: TGTGCCAGCGGTGGACGGGGGGCCGAAAAACTGTTTTTT
length: 17; D: -; V: TRBV11-2; J: TRBJ1-3; size: few; CDR3: CASSLDGAVLSGNTIYF; DNA: TGTGCCAGCAGCTTAGATGGTGCGGTGCTCTCTGGAAACACCATATATTTT
length: 16; D: -; V: TRBV3-1; J: TRBJ2-4; size: -; CDR3: CASSQGWVGAKNIQYF; DNA: TGTGCCAGCAGCCAAGGATGGGTGGGCGCCAAAAACATTCAGTACTTC
length: 14; D: -; V: TRBV3-1; J: TRBJ2-2; size: many; CDR3: CASSSSGVAGELFF; DNA: TGTGCCAGCAGCAGCTCGGGAGTGGCCGGGGAGCTGTTTTTT
length: 13; D: -; V: TRBV29-1; J: TRBJ2-2; size: -; CDR3: CSVGAVPGGELFF; DNA: TGCAGCGTAGGGGCAGTACCTGGTGGGGAGCTGTTTTTT
length: 15; D: -; V: TRBV2; J: TRBJ2-7; size: few; CDR3: CASSETGPALYEQYF; DNA: TGTGCCAGCAGTGAAACAGGGCCTGCCTTGTACGAGCAGTACTTC
length: 15; D: -; V: TRBV28; J: TRBJ2-3; size: -; CDR3: CATYPQSASTDTQYF; DNA: TGTGCCACCTACCCCCAAAGCGCTAGCACAGATACGCAGTATTTT
length: 17; D: -; V: TRBV3-1; J: TRBJ1-6; size: few; CDR3: CASSQAEQSSYNSPLHF; DNA: TGTGCCAGCAGCCAAGCTGAACAGAGCTCCTATAATTCACCCCTCCACTTT
length: 16; D: TRBD2; V: TRBV6-1; J: TRBJ2-1; size: many; CDR3: CASSLRGLADYNEQFF; DNA: TGTGCCAGCAGCCTACGGGGACTAGCGGACTACAATGAGCAGTTCTTC
length: 12; D: -; V: TRBV29-1; J: TRBJ2-1; size: few; CDR3: CSVGYSYNEQFF; DNA: TGCAGCGTGGGATACTCCTACAATGAGCAGTTCTTC
length: 14; D: TRBD1; V: TRBV7-2; J: TRBJ2-3; size: many; CDR3: CASSQTGVRDTQYF; DNA: TGTGCCAGCAGCCAGACAGGGGTTCGGGATACGCAGTATTTT
length: 12; D: TRBD1; V: TRBV20-1; J: TRBJ2-7; size: few; CDR3: CSATAQGDEQYF; DNA: TGCAGTGCAACAGCACAGGGGGACGAGCAGTACTTC
length: 14; D: TRBD2; V: TRBV12-3/TRBV12-4; J: TRBJ2-2; size: -; CDR3: CASIAGAHTGELFF; DNA: TGTGCCAGTATAGCGGGGGCCCACACCGGGGAGCTGTTTTTT
length: 16; D: TRBD2; V: TRBV6-5; J: TRBJ2-2; size: -; CDR3: CASSYVAGGRSGELFF; DNA: TGTGCCAGCAGTTACGTTGCGGGAGGAAGATCCGGGGAGCTGTTTTTT